The rows below give T cell receptor beta chains drawn from one sample of a study of T cells in localized non-small cell lung cancer. Assay used: immunoSEQ multiplex PCR; TCRdb lists only in-frame clones, some missing. The sample has roughly 25,000 clones; 84% are singletons. The specimen was PBMCs, collected before any cancer treatment. These receptors came from a man aged 40 to 70 with stage II lung adenocarcinoma. Both conserved end residues are part of each CDR3. A D gene is named only where the DNA matches it firmly. Only part of the rows carry a size: once, few, many, or a class if the clone is expanded.

cdr3_aa	cdr3_nt	clone_size	d_call	v_call	j_call
CASSRTSADTQYF	TGTGCCAGCAGCCGGACTAGCGCAGATACGCAGTATTTT	-	TRBD2	TRBV7-2	TRBJ2-3
CASSLAGLAQGTQYF	TGCGCCAGCAGCTTGGCGGGACTAGCCCAGGGTACGCAGTATTTT	once	TRBD2	TRBV5-1	TRBJ2-3
CASSLIAAPGANVLTF	TGCGCCAGCAGCTTGATCGCAGCTCCTGGGGCCAACGTCCTGACTTTC	-	-	TRBV5-1	TRBJ2-6
CASSSGQPLQETQYF	TGTGCCAGCAGCTCCGGACAGCCCCTTCAAGAGACCCAGTACTTC	-	-	TRBV7-7	TRBJ2-5
CASSFRQNNSPLHF	TGTGCCAGCAGCTTCCGGCAGAATAATTCACCCCTCCACTTT	-	-	TRBV5-6	TRBJ1-6
CSGTGTDNEQFF	TGCAGCGGGACAGGCACAGACAATGAGCAGTTCTTC	-	TRBD1	TRBV29-1	TRBJ2-1
CSAPGGDTIYF	TGCAGTGCTCCCGGTGGAGACACCATATATTTT	once	-	TRBV20-1	TRBJ1-3
CASSIKVAPGEQYF	TGTGCCAGTAGTATAAAAGTCGCTCCCGGCGAGCAGTACTTC	-	-	TRBV19	TRBJ2-7
CASRPGPQNTEAFF	TGTGCCAGTAGACCGGGACCACAAAACACTGAAGCTTTCTTT	once	-	TRBV19	TRBJ1-1
CASSYRDHRDTQYF	TGTGCCAGCAGCTACAGGGACCACAGAGATACGCAGTATTTT	-	-	TRBV7-3	TRBJ2-3
CAWGKGQGREKLFF	TGTGCCTGGGGAAAGGGACAGGGGAGAGAAAAACTGTTTTTT	-	TRBD1	TRBV30	TRBJ1-4
CASSYSGQASEAFF	TGTGCCAGCAGTTACTCCGGGCAGGCATCTGAAGCTTTCTTT	-	-	TRBV6-6	TRBJ1-1
CASSFPFRDRSNQPQHF	TGTGCCAGCAGCTTCCCCTTCCGGGACCGTAGCAATCAGCCCCAGCATTTT	-	-	TRBV5-6	TRBJ1-5
CASSLANGQGADTQYF	TGCGCCAGCAGCTTGGCCAACGGACAGGGCGCAGATACGCAGTATTTT	few	TRBD1	TRBV5-1	TRBJ2-3
CASSSIRQGHTQYF	TGTGCCAGCAGTTCGATCCGACAGGGACATACGCAGTATTTT	-	TRBD1	TRBV6-5	TRBJ2-3
CAISESATADTEAFF	TGTGCCATCAGTGAGTCAGCAACAGCTGACACTGAAGCTTTCTTT	-	-	TRBV10-3	TRBJ1-1
CATSRGRDIYGYTF	TGTGCCACCAGCAGAGGCCGGGACATCTATGGCTACACCTTC	-	-	TRBV15	TRBJ1-2
CASSIGRAVSEAFF	TGTGCCAGTAGTATAGGGCGGGCCGTTAGTGAAGCTTTCTTT	few	-	TRBV19	TRBJ1-1
CASRYPTSTDTQYF	TGTGCCAGCAGATACCCAACGAGCACAGATACGCAGTATTTT	-	-	TRBV6-1	TRBJ2-3
CAISESTGLNTEAFF	TGTGCCATCAGTGAGTCAACAGGCTTGAACACTGAAGCTTTCTTT	once	-	TRBV10-3	TRBJ1-1
CASRIDLTGVTEAFF	TGTGCCAGCAGGATCGATCTGACAGGGGTAACTGAAGCTTTCTTT	-	TRBD1	TRBV6-1	TRBJ1-1
CASSQGNNNSPLHF	TGTGCCAGCTCCCAGGGGAACAATAATTCACCCCTCCACTTT	-	-	TRBV6-9	TRBJ1-6
CASSLGLAGLQETQYF	TGTGCCAGCAGCCTAGGACTAGCGGGGCTTCAAGAGACCCAGTACTTC	-	TRBD2	TRBV11-2	TRBJ2-5
CASSSPGTNTGELFF	TGTGCCAGCAGCTCACCCGGGACGAACACCGGGGAGCTGTTTTTT	-	-	TRBV7-3	TRBJ2-2
CASSNRVIEDTGELFF	TGTGCCAGCAGCAATAGGGTGATCGAGGACACCGGGGAGCTGTTTTTT	-	-	TRBV5-5	TRBJ2-2
CASSYGTLSTDTQYF	TGTGCCAGCAGCTACGGGACACTGAGCACAGATACGCAGTATTTT	-	-	TRBV7-3	TRBJ2-3
CASSQEHGLGQFF	TGTGCCAGCAGCCAAGAGCATGGTCTGGGCCAGTTCTTC	-	-	TRBV4-2	TRBJ2-1
CATSDPQGSYEQYF	TGTGCCACCAGCGACCCACAGGGATCCTACGAGCAGTACTTC	-	-	TRBV15	TRBJ2-7
CASNTGTSGGAGNEQFF	TGTGCCAGTAATACCGGGACTAGCGGGGGGGCTGGCAATGAGCAGTTCTTC	-	TRBD2	TRBV19	TRBJ2-1
CASSLQLAGGLGETQYF	TGTGCCAGCAGCTTGCAACTAGCGGGGGGCCTTGGGGAGACCCAGTACTTC	-	TRBD2	TRBV7-6	TRBJ2-5
CASSSDRGNGYTF	TGTGCCAGCAGTAGCGACAGGGGGAACGGCTACACCTTC	-	TRBD1	TRBV6-5	TRBJ1-2
CASSYGGVETEAFF	TGTGCCAGCAGTTACGGGGGGGTAGAGACTGAAGCTTTCTTT	once	-	TRBV6-5	TRBJ1-1
CASSLREAVSGYTF	TGTGCCAGTAGCCTGAGGGAGGCAGTTTCCGGCTACACCTTC	once	-	TRBV19	TRBJ1-2
CASSLVGRGSEAFF	TGTGCCAGCAGCTTAGTAGGTAGGGGTTCTGAAGCTTTCTTT	once	-	TRBV11-2	TRBJ1-1
CATTGRGVNYGYTF	TGTGCCACCACAGGACGCGGAGTTAACTATGGCTACACCTTC	-	-	TRBV6-1	TRBJ1-2
CASRVLGGQTQYF	TGTGCCAGCAGGGTTCTGGGGGGGCAGACCCAGTACTTC	-	-	TRBV14	TRBJ2-5
CASNNEKKDRAYSNQPQHF	TGTGCCAGCAACAACGAAAAAAAGGACAGGGCTTATAGCAATCAGCCCCAGCATTTT	-	TRBD1	TRBV19	TRBJ1-5
CASRIAGGYEQYF	TGTGCCAGCAGGATAGCGGGAGGTTACGAGCAGTACTTC	-	TRBD2	TRBV7-8	TRBJ2-7
CASSLGIGTQYF	TGTGCCAGCAGCTTAGGAATCGGAACGCAGTATTTT	few	-	TRBV11-1	TRBJ2-3
CAISPTGDSNQPQHF	TGTGCCATCAGCCCGACAGGGGATAGCAATCAGCCCCAGCATTTT	-	TRBD1	TRBV10-3	TRBJ1-5
CATSRDRAPLGEQYF	TGTGCCACCAGCAGAGACAGGGCCCCCCTGGGGGAGCAGTACTTC	-	-	TRBV15	TRBJ2-7
CASRATAGTNSPLHF	TGTGCCAGCAGGGCGACTGCGGGTACCAATTCACCCCTCCACTTT	-	-	TRBV7-2	TRBJ1-6
CASSEFLGGLGTEAFF	TGTGCCAGCAGTGAGTTCCTGGGGGGGTTGGGGACTGAAGCTTTCTTT	-	-	TRBV6-1	TRBJ1-1
CASTTGFSGNTIYF	TGTGCCAGTACCACAGGGTTCTCTGGAAACACCATATATTTT	once	-	TRBV19	TRBJ1-3
CATEGGEQYF	TGTGCCACCGAAGGGGGAGAGCAGTACTTC	medium-sized	-	TRBV6-1	TRBJ2-7